This T cell receptor (beta chain) was recorded in a study of blood T cell repertoires in COVID-19. Assay used: immunoSEQ multiplex PCR; TCRdb lists only in-frame clones, some missing. The sample lists 35,000 to 50,000 clones; about 85% were seen once. The germline CDR1 and CDR2 sequences are LGHDT and YNNKEL (reference sequence). V dropped 6 bases and J dropped 0 bases, with 11 bases sitting between them. This CDR3 is built from 15 residues. Sequencing was carried out using peripheral blood. The chain has TRBV3-1 (or the pseudogene TRBV3-2) and TRBJ2-2; TRBD1 might be the D (6 bases). The clonotype comes from a human donor in a cohort sampled during active COVID-19. This chain's CDR3 is CASRPGTTNTGELFF. CDR3 DNA sequence: TGTGCCAGCAGACCCGGGACAACGAACACCGGGGAGCTGTTTTTT.